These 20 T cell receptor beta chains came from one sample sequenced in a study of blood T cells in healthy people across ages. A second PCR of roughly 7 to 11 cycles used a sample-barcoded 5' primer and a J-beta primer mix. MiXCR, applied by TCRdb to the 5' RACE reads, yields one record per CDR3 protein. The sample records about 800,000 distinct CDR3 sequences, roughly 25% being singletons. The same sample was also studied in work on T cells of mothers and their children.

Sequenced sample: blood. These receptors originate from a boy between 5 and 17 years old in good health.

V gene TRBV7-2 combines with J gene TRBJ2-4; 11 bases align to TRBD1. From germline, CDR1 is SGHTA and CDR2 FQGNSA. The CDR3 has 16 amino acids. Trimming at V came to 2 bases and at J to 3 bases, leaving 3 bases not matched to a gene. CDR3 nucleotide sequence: TGTGCCAGCAGCTTACCGGGACAGGGGGGCAAAAACATTCAGTACTTC. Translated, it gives CASSLPGQGGKNIQYF.

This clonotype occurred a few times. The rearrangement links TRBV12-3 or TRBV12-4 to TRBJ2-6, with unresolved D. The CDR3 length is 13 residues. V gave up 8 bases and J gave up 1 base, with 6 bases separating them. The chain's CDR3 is CASGKSGANVLTF. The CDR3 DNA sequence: TGTGCCAGCGGCAAATCTGGGGCCAACGTCCTGACTTTC.

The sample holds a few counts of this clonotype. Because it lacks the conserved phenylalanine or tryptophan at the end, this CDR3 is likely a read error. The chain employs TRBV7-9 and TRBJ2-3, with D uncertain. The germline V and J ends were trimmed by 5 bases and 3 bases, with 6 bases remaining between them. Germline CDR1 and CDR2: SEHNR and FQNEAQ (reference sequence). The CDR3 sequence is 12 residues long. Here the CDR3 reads CASSPVTDTQYL. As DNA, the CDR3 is TGTGCCAGCAGCCCCGTTACAGATACGCAGTATCTT.

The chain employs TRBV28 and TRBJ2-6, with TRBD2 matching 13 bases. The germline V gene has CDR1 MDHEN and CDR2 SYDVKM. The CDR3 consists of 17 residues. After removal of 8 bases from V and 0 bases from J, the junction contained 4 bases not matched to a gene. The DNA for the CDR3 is TGTGCCAGCCGCGGACTAGCGGGAGCCTCTGGGGCCAACGTCCTGACTTTC. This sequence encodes CASRGLAGASGANVLTF.

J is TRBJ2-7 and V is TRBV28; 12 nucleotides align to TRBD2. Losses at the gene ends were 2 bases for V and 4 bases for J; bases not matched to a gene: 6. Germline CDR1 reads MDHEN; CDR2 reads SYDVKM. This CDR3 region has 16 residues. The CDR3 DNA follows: TGTGCCAGCAGTTTAGGATCTAGCGGGAGGGGATACGAGCAGTACTTC. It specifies CASSLGSSGRGYEQYF.

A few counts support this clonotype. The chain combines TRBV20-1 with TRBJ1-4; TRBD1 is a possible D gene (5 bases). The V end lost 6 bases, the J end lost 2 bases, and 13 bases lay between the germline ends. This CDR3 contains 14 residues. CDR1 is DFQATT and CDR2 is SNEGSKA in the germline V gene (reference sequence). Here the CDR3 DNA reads TGCAGTGCATTTATGACAGCGACTAATGAAAAACTGTTTTTT. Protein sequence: CSAFMTATNEKLFF.

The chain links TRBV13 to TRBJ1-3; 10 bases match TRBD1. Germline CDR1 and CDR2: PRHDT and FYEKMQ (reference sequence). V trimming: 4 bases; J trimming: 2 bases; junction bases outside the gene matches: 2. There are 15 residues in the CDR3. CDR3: CASSSGQGTGNTIYF. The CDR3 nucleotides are TGTGCCAGCAGCTCGGGACAGGGGACTGGAAACACCATATATTTT.

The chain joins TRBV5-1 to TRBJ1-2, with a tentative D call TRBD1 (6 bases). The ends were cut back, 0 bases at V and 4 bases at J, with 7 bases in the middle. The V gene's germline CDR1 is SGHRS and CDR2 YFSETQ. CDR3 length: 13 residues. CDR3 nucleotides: TGCGCCAGCAGCTTGGAGGACAGCTATGGCTACACCTTC. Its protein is CASSLEDSYGYTF. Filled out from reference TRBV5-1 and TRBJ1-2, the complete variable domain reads KAGVTQTPRYLIKTRGQQVTLSCSPISGHRSVSWYQQTPGQGLQFLFEYFSETQRNKGNFPGRFSGRQFSNSRSEMNVSTLELGDSALYLCASSLEDSYGYTFGSGTRLTVV.

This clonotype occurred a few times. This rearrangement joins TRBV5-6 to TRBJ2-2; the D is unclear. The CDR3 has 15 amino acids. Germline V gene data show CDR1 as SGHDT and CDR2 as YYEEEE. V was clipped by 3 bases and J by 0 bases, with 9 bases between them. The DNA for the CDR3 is TGTGCCAGCAGCTGGCCTACTCCGAACACCGGGGAGCTGTTTTTT. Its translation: CASSWPTPNTGELFF.

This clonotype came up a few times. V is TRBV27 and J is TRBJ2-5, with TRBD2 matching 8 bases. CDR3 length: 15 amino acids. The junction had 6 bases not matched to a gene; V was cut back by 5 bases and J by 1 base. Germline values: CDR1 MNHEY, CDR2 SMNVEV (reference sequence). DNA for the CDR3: TGTGCCAGCAGTCAGTTAGCGGGATTCCAAGAGACCCAGTACTTC. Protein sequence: CASSQLAGFQETQYF.

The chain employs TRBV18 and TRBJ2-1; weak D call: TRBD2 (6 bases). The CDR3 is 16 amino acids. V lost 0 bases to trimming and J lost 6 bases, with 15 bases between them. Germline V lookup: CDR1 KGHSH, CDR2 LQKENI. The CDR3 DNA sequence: TGTGCCAGCTCACCACCTACGGGAGTTATGGGCAATGAGCAGTTCTTC. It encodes CASSPPTGVMGNEQFF.

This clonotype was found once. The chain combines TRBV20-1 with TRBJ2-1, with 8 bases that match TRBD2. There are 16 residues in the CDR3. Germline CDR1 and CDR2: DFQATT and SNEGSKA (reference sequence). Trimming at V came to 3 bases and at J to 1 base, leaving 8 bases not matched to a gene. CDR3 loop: CSAREGLAGSYNEQFF. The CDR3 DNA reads TGCAGTGCTAGGGAGGGTCTAGCGGGTTCCTACAATGAGCAGTTCTTC.

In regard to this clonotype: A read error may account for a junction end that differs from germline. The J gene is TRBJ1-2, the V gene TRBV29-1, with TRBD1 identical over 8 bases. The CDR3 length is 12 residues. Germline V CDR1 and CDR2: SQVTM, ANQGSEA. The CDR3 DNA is TGCAGCGCTGAACCAGGGGGCGATGGCTACACCTTC. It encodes CSAEPGGDGYTF.

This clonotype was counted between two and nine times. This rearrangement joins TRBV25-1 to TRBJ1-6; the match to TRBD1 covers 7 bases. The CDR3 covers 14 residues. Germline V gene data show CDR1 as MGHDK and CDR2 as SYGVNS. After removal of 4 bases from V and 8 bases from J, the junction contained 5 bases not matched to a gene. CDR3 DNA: TGTGCCAGCAGTGGGGACAGCTTTTATTCACCCCTCCACTTT. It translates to CASSGDSFYSPLHF.

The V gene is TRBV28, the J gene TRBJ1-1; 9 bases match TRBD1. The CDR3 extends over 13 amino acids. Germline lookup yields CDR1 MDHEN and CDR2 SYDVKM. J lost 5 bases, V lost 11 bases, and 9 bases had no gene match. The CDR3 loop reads CAGATGGRTEAFF. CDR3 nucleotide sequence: TGTGCCGGCGCGACAGGGGGTAGGACTGAAGCTTTCTTT.

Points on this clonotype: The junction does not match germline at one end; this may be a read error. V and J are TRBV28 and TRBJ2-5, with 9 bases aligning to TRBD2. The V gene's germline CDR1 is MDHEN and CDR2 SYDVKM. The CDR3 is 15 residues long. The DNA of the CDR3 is TGTGCCAGCTCCCCGACTAGCGGAAACTCCTACGAGCAGTGCTTC. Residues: CASSPTSGNSYEQCF. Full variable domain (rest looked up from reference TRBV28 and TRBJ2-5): DVKVTQSSRYLVKRTGEKVFLECVQDMDHENMFWYRQDPGLGLRLIYFSYDVKMKEKGDIPEGYSVSREKKERFSLILESASTNQTSMYLCASSPTSGNSYEQCFGPGTRLLVL.

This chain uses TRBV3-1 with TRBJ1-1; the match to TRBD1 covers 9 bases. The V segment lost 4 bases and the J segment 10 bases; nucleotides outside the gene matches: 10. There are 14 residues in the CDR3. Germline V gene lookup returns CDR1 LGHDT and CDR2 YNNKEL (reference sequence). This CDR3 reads CASSPGTGYLSAFF. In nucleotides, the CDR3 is TGTGCCAGCAGCCCCGGGACAGGGTATTTATCAGCTTTCTTT.

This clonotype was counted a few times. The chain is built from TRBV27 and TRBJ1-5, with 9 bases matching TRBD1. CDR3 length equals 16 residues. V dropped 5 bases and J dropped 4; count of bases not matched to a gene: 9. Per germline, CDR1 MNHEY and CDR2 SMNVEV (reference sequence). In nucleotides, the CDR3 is TGTGCCAGCAGTCAGCGGACAGGGGTTCTTAATCAGCCCCAGCATTTT. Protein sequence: CASSQRTGVLNQPQHF.

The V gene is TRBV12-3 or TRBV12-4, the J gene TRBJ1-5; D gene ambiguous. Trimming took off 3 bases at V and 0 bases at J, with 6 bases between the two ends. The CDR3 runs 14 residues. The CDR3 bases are TGTGCCAGCAGTTTTAGTCTTAGCAATCAGCCCCAGCATTTT. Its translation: CASSFSLSNQPQHF.

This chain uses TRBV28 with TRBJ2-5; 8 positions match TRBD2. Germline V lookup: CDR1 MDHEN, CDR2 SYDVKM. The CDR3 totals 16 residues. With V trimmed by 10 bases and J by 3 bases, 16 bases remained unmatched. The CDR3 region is CATKGEAGEFEETQYF. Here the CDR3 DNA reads TGTGCCACGAAGGGGGAAGCGGGAGAATTTGAAGAGACCCAGTACTTC.